This entry concerns a single T cell receptor (beta chain). The identical CDR3 is also encoded by other nucleotide sequences in the sample. Treatment indicated: about 20 received Ad26.COV2.S at low or high dose, single or two shots; several received placebo; per-sample allocation not given. Sample collection was performed on day 63 after the first vaccine or placebo injection. Germline V gene sequence: CDR1 SGHTA, CDR2 FQGNSA. Trimming pared 1 base from V and 1 base from J, leaving 7 bases between. The CDR3 totals 14 residues. TCRdb's copy holds only in-frame clones and misses some; the assay was immunoSEQ multiplex PCR. The data contain some 390,000 clones, 70% to 90% of them singletons. This specimen comes from a study of Ad26.COV2.S vaccination and SARS-CoV-2 variants. Across the study: Intramuscularly, Ad26.COV2.S was given either once or twice, 56 days apart.

The sequenced sample was peripheral blood, obtained in a trial of Ad26.COV2.S vaccine versus placebo. The chain is built from TRBV7-2 and TRBJ1-1, with TRBD1 as a possible D gene (5 bases). The sequence was collected from a person between 18 and 60 years old who received the Ad26.COV2.S COVID-19 vaccine or a placebo. CDR3 nucleotide sequence: TGTGCCAGCAGCTTAGGGCAGGGGAACACTGAAGCTTTCTTT. This gives the protein CASSLGQGNTEAFF.